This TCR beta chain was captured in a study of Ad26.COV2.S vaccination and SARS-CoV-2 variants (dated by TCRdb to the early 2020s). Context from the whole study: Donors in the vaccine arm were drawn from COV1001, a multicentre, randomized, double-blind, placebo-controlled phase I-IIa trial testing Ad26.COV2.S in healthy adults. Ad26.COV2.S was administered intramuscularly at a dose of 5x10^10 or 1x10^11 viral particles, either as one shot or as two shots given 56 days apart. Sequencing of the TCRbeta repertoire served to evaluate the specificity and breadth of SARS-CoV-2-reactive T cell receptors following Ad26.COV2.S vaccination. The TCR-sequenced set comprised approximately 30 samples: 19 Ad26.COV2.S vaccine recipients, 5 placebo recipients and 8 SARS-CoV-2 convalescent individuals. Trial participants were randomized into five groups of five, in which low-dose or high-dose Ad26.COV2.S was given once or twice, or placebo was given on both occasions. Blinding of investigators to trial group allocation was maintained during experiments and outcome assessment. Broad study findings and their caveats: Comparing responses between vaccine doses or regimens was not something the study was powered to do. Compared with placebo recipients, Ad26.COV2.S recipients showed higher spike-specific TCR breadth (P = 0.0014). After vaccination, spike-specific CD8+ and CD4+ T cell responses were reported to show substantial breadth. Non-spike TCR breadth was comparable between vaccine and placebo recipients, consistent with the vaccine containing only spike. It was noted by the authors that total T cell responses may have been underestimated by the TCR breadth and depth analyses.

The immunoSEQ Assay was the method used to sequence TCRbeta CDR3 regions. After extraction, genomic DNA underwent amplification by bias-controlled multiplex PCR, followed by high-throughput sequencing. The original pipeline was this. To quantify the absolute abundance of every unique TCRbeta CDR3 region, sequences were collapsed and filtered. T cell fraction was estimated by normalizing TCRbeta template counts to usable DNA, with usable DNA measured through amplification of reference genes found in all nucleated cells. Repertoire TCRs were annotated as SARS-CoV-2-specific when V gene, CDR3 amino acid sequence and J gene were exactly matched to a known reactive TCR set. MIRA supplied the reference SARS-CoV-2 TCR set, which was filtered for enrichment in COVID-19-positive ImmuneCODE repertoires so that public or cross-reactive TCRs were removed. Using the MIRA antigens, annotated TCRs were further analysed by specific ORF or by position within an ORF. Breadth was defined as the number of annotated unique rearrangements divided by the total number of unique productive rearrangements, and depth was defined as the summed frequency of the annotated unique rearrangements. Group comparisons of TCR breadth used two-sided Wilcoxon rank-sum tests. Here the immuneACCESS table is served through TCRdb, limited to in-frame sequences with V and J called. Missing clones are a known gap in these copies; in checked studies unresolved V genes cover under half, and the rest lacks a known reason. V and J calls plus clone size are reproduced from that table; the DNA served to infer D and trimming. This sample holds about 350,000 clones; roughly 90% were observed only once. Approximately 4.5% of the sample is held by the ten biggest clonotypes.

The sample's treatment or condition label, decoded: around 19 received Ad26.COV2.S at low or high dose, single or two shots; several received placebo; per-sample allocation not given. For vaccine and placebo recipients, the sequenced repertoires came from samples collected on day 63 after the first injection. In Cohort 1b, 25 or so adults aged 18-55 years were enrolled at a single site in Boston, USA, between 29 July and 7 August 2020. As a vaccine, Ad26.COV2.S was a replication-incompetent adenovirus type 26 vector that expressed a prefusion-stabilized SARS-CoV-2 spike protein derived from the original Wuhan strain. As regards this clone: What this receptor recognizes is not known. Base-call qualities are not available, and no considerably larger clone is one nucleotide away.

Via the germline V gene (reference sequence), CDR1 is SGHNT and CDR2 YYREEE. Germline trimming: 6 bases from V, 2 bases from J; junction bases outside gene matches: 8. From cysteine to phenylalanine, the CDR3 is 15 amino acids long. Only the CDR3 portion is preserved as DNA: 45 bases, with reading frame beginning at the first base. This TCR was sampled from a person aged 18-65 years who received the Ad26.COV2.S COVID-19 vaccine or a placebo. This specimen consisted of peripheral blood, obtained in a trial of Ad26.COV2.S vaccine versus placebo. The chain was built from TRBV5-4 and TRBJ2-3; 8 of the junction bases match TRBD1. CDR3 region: CASKPQGALTDTQYF. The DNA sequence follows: TGTGCCAGCAAACCGCAGGGGGCTCTCACAGATACGCAGTATTTT. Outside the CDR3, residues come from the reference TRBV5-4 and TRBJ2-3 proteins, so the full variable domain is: ETGVTQSPTHLIKTRGQQVTLRCSSQSGHNTVSWYQQALGQGPQFIFQYYREEENGRGNFPPRFSGLQFPNYSSELNVNALELDDSALYLCASKPQGALTDTQYFGPGTRLTVL.